One sample yielded the 13 T cell receptor beta chains listed below, sequenced in a study of cytomegalovirus exposure and HLA in healthy donors. The PCR contained 60 Vbeta and 13 Jbeta primers. Assay: immunoSEQ multiplex PCR; the TCRdb copy retains only in-frame clones and omits some. This sample has around 150,000 clones, with just over 75% found just once. Sequences were obtained from PBMCs. The receptors shown here come from a woman in her forties in good health and CMV-seronegative.

The chain recombines TRBV5-6 with TRBJ1-2; 7 nucleotides agree with TRBD1. This CDR3 comprises 13 residues. The germline V gene encodes CDR1 SGHDT and CDR2 YYEEEE. Trimming removed 5 bases from V and 4 bases from J; junction bases left unmatched: 5. CDR3 sequence (DNA): TGTGCCAGCAGTACAGGGGTCGGCTATGGCTACACCTTC. The encoded protein is CASSTGVGYGYTF.

The V and J genes are TRBV30 and TRBJ1-1; D is undetermined. CDR1 is GTSNPN and CDR2 is SVGIG in the germline V gene (reference sequence). The CDR3 spans 13 residues. The V gene lost 0 bases and the J gene lost 1 base, with 6 bases spanning the gap. The DNA of the CDR3 is TGTGCCTGGAGTGTACTACGGAACACTGAAGCTTTCTTT. It yields the protein CAWSVLRNTEAFF.

The chain joins TRBV2 to TRBJ1-5, with 11 bases aligning to TRBD1. The CDR3 extends over 18 amino acids. Per the germline V gene, CDR1 is SNHLY and CDR2 is FYNNEI. The V segment lost 7 bases and the J segment 4 bases; nucleotides outside the gene matches: 15. CDR3 sequence reads: CASMAIRGDRGFNQPQHF. The CDR3 bases are TGTGCCAGCATGGCGATTAGGGGGGACAGGGGGTTTAATCAGCCCCAGCATTTT.

The chain employs TRBV18 and TRBJ1-1; 7 nucleotides line up with TRBD1. Per germline, CDR1 KGHSH and CDR2 LQKENI. This CDR3 has 13 amino acids. V shed 10 bases and J 1 base; nucleotides not matched to a gene: 6. CDR3 in DNA: TGTGCCACCTCTCGGGACAGGAACACTGAAGCTTTCTTT. It encodes CATSRDRNTEAFF.

This chain joins TRBV2 and TRBJ2-5; D possibly corresponds to TRBD1 (7 bases). Trimming cost V 6 bases and J 4 bases, with 12 bases left between them. This CDR3 comprises 13 residues. Germline V gives CDR1 SNHLY, CDR2 FYNNEI. CDR3 sequence reads: CASRGGQRETQYF. The CDR3 bases are TGTGCCAGCAGGGGGGGACAGAGAGAGACCCAGTACTTC.

This clone was counted between two and nine times. Other DNA sequences within the sample encode an identical CDR3. V gene TRBV2 combines with J gene TRBJ1-4; tentatively, D is TRBD1 (6 bases). The CDR3 runs to 13 residues. Trimming pared 4 bases from V and 3 bases from J, leaving 6 bases between. Germline loops: CDR1 SNHLY, CDR2 FYNNEI. The CDR3 loop is CASSGTANEKLFF. As DNA, the CDR3 is TGTGCCAGCAGTGGGACAGCTAATGAAAAACTGTTTTTT.

V gene TRBV5-1 combines with J gene TRBJ2-2; 8 nucleotides align to TRBD2. Per germline, CDR1 SGHRS and CDR2 YFSETQ. CDR3 size: 15 residues. The V segment lost 4 bases and the J segment 7 bases; nucleotides outside the gene matches: 9. CDR3 sequence: CASSPMTSEHGELFF. The CDR3 DNA is TGCGCCAGCAGCCCTATGACTAGCGAGCACGGGGAGCTGTTTTTT. Variable domain in full (rest from reference TRBV5-1 and TRBJ2-2): KAGVTQTPRYLIKTRGQQVTLSCSPISGHRSVSWYQQTPGQGLQFLFEYFSETQRNKGNFPGRFSGRQFSNSRSEMNVSTLELGDSALYLCASSPMTSEHGELFFGEGSRLTVL.

The chain has TRBV5-1 and TRBJ1-1, with 7 bases fitting TRBD1. The CDR3 is made up of 16 amino acids. CDR1 is SGHRS and CDR2 is YFSETQ in the germline V gene. After removal of 0 bases from V and 1 base from J, the junction contained 6 bases not matched to a gene. The CDR3 sequence is CASSLATDRANTEAFF. The CDR3 bases are TGCGCCAGCAGCTTGGCCACCGACAGGGCGAACACTGAAGCTTTCTTT.

This clone turned up a few times. One end of the junction fails to match germline, which may point to a read error. The chain is built from TRBV29-1 and TRBJ1-1; the D is unclear. The CDR3 consists of 14 residues. In germline, CDR1 is SQVTM, CDR2 ANQGSEA. This chain's CDR3 is CSVVAGRRQTEDFF. The CDR3 nucleotides are TGCAGCGTTGTTGCGGGCAGGAGGCAAACTGAAGATTTCTTT.

CDR3 nucleotides: TGCGCCAGCAGCTTGGACCAGGGGACCGGGGAGCTGTTTTTT. Its translation: CASSLDQGTGELFF. The rearrangement joins TRBV5-1 to TRBJ2-2; possibly TRBD1 for D (6 bases). Trimming cost V 0 bases and J 5 bases, with 8 bases left between them. The CDR3 consists of 14 residues. From germline, CDR1 is SGHRS and CDR2 YFSETQ.

The gene calls are TRBV2 and TRBJ2-5; 9 bases align to TRBD1. Trimming cost V 11 bases and J 5 bases; bases outside gene matches: 6. This CDR3 is 12 amino acids long. Germline CDR1 is SNHLY and CDR2 is FYNNEI. CDR3 coding DNA: TGTGCCGGACAGGGGATCGGGGAGACCCAGTACTTC. Translating it yields CAGQGIGETQYF.

This rearrangement joins TRBV27 to TRBJ1-5, with a tentative D call TRBD1 (5 bases). Trimming left V 5 bases short and J 0 bases short, with 8 bases between. The CDR3 has 14 amino acids. Germline assignment: CDR1 MNHEY and CDR2 SMNVEV (reference sequence). The CDR3 sequence is CASSGGYSNQPQHF. CDR3 coding DNA: TGTGCCAGCAGTGGGGGGTATAGCAATCAGCCCCAGCATTTT.

The genes are TRBV11-2 and TRBJ1-3; 8 nucleotides agree with TRBD1. J lost 9 bases, V lost 2 bases, and 18 bases had no gene match. This CDR3 is built from 18 residues. Germline V gives CDR1 SGHAT, CDR2 FQNNGV. The CDR3 DNA reads as TGTGCCAGCAGCTTAAACGCGGGTTGGCAGGGGGCGCGAGGCACCATATATTTT. This codes for CASSLNAGWQGARGTIYF.